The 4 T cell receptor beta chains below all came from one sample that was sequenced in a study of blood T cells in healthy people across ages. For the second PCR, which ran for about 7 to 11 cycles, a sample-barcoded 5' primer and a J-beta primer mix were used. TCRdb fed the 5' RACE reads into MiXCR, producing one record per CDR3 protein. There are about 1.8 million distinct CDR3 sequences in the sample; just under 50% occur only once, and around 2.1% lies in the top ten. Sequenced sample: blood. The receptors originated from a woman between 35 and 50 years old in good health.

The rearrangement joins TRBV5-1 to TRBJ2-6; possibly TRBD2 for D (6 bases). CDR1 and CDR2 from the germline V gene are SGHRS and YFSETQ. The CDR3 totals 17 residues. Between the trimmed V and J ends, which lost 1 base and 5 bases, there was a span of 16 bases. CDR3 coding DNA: TGCGCCAGCAGCTTGTCGTCGGCCGGGGGTAGGGCCAACGTCCTGACTTTC. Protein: CASSLSSAGGRANVLTF. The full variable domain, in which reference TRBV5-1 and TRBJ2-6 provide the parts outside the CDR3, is KAGVTQTPRYLIKTRGQQVTLSCSPISGHRSVSWYQQTPGQGLQFLFEYFSETQRNKGNFPGRFSGRQFSNSRSEMNVSTLELGDSALYLCASSLSSAGGRANVLTFGAGSRLTVL.

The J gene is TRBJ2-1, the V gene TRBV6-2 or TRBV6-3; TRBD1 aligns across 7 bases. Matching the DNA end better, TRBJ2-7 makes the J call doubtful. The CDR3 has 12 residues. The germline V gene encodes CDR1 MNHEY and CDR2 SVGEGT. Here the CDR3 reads CVTRQGSYEQYF. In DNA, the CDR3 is TGTGTCACACGACAGGGAAGCTACGAGCAGTACTTC.

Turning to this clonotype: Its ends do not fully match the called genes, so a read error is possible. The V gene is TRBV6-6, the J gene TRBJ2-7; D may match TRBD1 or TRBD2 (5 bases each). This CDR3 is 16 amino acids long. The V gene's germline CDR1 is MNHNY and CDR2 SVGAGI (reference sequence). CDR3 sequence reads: CASSYSAVRGSDEQYF. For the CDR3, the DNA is TGTGCCAGCAGTTACTCAGCAGTCCGGGGCTCCGACGAGCAGTACTTC.

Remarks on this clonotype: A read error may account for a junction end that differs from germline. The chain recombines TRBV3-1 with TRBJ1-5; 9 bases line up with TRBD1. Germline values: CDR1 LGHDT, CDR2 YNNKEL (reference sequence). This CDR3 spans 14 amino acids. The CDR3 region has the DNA TGTGCCAGCAGACAAGCGGGACAGGGTCAGCCCCAGCATTTT. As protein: CASRQAGQGQPQHF.